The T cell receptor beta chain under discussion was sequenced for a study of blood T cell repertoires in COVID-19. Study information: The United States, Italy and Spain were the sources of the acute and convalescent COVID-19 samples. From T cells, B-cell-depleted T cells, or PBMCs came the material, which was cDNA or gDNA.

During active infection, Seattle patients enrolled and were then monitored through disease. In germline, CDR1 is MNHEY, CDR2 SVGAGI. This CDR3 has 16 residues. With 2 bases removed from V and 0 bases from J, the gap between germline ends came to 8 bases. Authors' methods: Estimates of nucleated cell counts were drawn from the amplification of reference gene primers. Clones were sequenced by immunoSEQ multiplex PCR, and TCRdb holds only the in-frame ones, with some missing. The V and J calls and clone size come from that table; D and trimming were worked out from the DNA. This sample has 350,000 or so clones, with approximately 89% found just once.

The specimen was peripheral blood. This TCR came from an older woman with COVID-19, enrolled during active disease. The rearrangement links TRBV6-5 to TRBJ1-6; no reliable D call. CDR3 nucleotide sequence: TGTGCCAGCAGTTACCTGGAGAGCTCCTATAATTCACCCCTCCACTTT. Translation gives CASSYLESSYNSPLHF.